Shown below are 10 T cell receptor beta chains from a single sample sequenced in a study of T cells after yellow fever vaccination. Using its own MiXCR run on the 5' RACE reads, TCRdb lists one record per CDR3 protein. The data hold approximately 130,000 distinct CDR3 sequences, with over 12% observed a single time. The input for sequencing was CD8+ T cells sorted from PBMCs, taken 5 days after the yellow fever booster vaccination. These TCRs come from a young man who received the YFV17D yellow fever vaccine.

V usage is TRBV28 and J usage is TRBJ2-5, with D possibly TRBD2 on 5 matching bases. In germline, CDR1 is MDHEN, CDR2 SYDVKM. V lost 4 bases, J lost 5 bases, and 20 bases lay in between. This CDR3 has 16 amino acids. The CDR3 bases are TGTGCCAGCAGTTCCACCTACCTGGAGGAAGGCGAGACCCAGTACTTC. Its protein product is CASSSTYLEEGETQYF.

V usage is TRBV2 and J usage is TRBJ2-7, with TRBD2 as a possible D gene (5 bases). V shed 6 bases and J shed 6 bases, with 15 bases lying between them. CDR1 and CDR2 (germline): SNHLY, FYNNEI. CDR3 length equals 13 residues. The CDR3 coding sequence is TGTGCCAGCAGGGACTCCAACCGGTTCGAGCAGTACGTC. Translating it yields CASRDSNRFEQYV.

CDR3: CASSQEEGGNEKLFF. As DNA, the CDR3 is TGTGCCAGCAGCCAAGAGGAGGGAGGGAATGAAAAACTGTTTTTT. The chain recombines TRBV14 with TRBJ1-4; D unresolved. The CDR3 totals 15 residues. V shed 0 bases and J shed 5 bases, with 10 bases lying between them. Germline CDR1 SGHDN, CDR2 FVKESK.

This chain joins TRBV5-1 and TRBJ2-2, with unresolved D. CDR1 SGHRS and CDR2 YFSETQ come from the germline V gene. V was trimmed by 0 bases and J by 4 bases, leaving 16 bases between them. CDR3 length: 17 amino acids. CDR3 region: CASSLALSGDGTGELFF. CDR3 sequence (DNA): TGCGCCAGCAGCTTGGCCCTTAGTGGTGATGGCACCGGGGAGCTGTTTTTT. Full variable domain (remainder filled in from reference TRBV5-1 and TRBJ2-2): KAGVTQTPRYLIKTRGQQVTLSCSPISGHRSVSWYQQTPGQGLQFLFEYFSETQRNKGNFPGRFSGRQFSNSRSEMNVSTLELGDSALYLCASSLALSGDGTGELFFGEGSRLTVL.

This rearrangement joins TRBV30 to TRBJ1-1; D not certain. The CDR3 length is 13 residues. The V end was cut by 1 base, the J end by 5 bases, with 11 bases between. Germline-derived CDR1 and CDR2 are GTSNPN and SVGIG (reference sequence). The CDR3 DNA reads as TGTGCCTGGAGTGAGGGCCTTAGGACTGAAGCTTTCTTT. It translates to CAWSEGLRTEAFF.

The gene calls are TRBV2 and TRBJ2-7; TRBD1 matches at 7 bases. CDR1 and CDR2 (germline): SNHLY, FYNNEI. J lost 2 bases, V lost 9 bases, and 7 bases had no gene match. The CDR3 consists of 13 residues. This chain's CDR3 is CASTGAATYEQYF. Written as DNA, the CDR3 is TGTGCCAGTACAGGGGCCGCTACCTACGAGCAGTACTTC.

This clonotype showed up just a few times. The chain is built from TRBV14 and TRBJ2-7; 10 positions agree with TRBD1. Trimming took 3 bases from V and 2 from J; bases not matched to a gene: 1. Germline V CDR1 and CDR2: SGHDN, FVKESK. The CDR3 runs 14 residues. Written as DNA, the CDR3 is TGTGCCAGCAGCCAGGGACAGGGGACCTACGAGCAGTACTTC. Encoded protein: CASSQGQGTYEQYF.

This clonotype was detected a few times. The V gene is TRBV3-1, the J gene TRBJ2-5; TRBD2 might be the D (5 bases). The germline V and J ends were trimmed by 3 bases and 3 bases, with 11 bases remaining between them. Per the germline V gene, CDR1 is LGHDT and CDR2 is YNNKEL (reference sequence). The CDR3 extends over 14 amino acids. The chain's CDR3 is CASSQREREETQYF. CDR3 coding DNA: TGTGCCAGCAGCCAGAGGGAGAGGGAAGAGACCCAGTACTTC.

This chain uses TRBV29-1 with TRBJ2-5, with 9 nucleotides matching TRBD1. The CDR3 is 13 residues long. V lost 6 bases, J lost 3 bases, and 5 bases stayed unmatched. Per germline, CDR1 SQVTM and CDR2 ANQGSEA. Here the CDR3 reads CSVADRGKETQYF. In nucleotides, the CDR3 is TGCAGCGTGGCGGACAGGGGAAAAGAGACCCAGTACTTC.

The chain joins TRBV20-1 to TRBJ1-1; TRBD1 aligns across 8 bases. Germline V CDR1 and CDR2: DFQATT, SNEGSKA (reference sequence). There are 15 residues in the CDR3. V dropped 2 bases and J dropped 3; count of bases not matched to a gene: 8. The CDR3 DNA reads TGCAGTGCTAGAAGACAGGGGCGGGTGTACACTGAAGCTTTCTTT. Amino acids: CSARRQGRVYTEAFF.